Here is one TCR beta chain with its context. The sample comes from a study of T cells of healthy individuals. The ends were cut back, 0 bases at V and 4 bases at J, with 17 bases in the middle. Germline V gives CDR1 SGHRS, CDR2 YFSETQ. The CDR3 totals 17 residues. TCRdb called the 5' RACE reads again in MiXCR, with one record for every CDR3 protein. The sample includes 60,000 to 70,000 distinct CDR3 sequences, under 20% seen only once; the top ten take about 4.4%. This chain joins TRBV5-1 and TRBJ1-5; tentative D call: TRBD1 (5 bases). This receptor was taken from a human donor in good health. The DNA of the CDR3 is TGCGCCAGCAGCTTGGGTTTGAGGGAGGGGAATAATCAGCCCCAGCATTTT. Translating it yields CASSLGLREGNNQPQHF.